Listed here are 6 T cell receptor beta chains from one sample, sequenced in a study of beta chain features in type 1 diabetes. The isolated RNA, all of it, was reverse transcribed, so expressed TCRB transcripts were what got sequenced. The data were produced by immunoSEQ multiplex PCR, yet TCRdb's version contains in-frame clones alone and is incomplete. The sample holds hundreds of thousands of clones, around 28% seen once. What was sequenced was naive CD4+ T cells from blood. The receptors stem from a man aged 18 to 30 in good health.

This clone was seen a single time. The J gene is TRBJ2-7, the V gene TRBV6-5; a weak D match, TRBD1 (5 bases). The CDR3 covers 14 residues. Germline CDR1 reads MNHEY; CDR2 reads SVGAGI. V was shortened by 0 bases and J by 4 bases, with 10 bases between the two germline ends. CDR3 protein: CASSYSPGPYEQYF. The CDR3, as DNA: TGTGCCAGCAGTTACTCGCCAGGGCCGTACGAGCAGTACTTC.

This clone was counted a few times. The chain employs TRBV7-2 and TRBJ2-3, with TRBD2 as a possible D gene (6 bases). This CDR3 contains 13 residues. Trimming left V 6 bases short and J 5 bases short, with 12 bases between. CDR1 SGHTA and CDR2 FQGNSA come from the germline V gene. This CDR3 reads CASSRGGRDTQYF. DNA of the CDR3: TGTGCCAGCAGTCGGGGAGGCAGAGATACGCAGTATTTT. Full variable domain (missing parts from reference TRBV7-2 and TRBJ2-3): GAGVSQSPSNKVTEKGKDVELRCDPISGHTALYWYRQSLGQGLEFLIYFQGNSAPDKSGLPSDRFSAERTGGSVSTLTIQRTQQEDSAVYLCASSRGGRDTQYFGPGTRLTVL.

This clone has more than one count but fewer than ten. V usage is TRBV5-1 and J usage is TRBJ1-3, with D hard to call. The ends were cut back, 0 bases at V and 0 bases at J, with 4 bases in the middle. CDR1 and CDR2 from the germline V gene are SGHRS and YFSETQ. The CDR3 length is 14 residues. The CDR3 DNA follows: TGCGCCAGCAGCTTGGGGAGCTCTGGAAACACCATATATTTT. Its protein product is CASSLGSSGNTIYF.

This clone showed up just a few times. The same CDR3 can be traced to other DNA sequences in this sample. The chain couples TRBV29-1 to TRBJ1-1; 8 nucleotides match TRBD1. This CDR3 region has 12 residues. The germline V gene encodes CDR1 SQVTM and CDR2 ANQGSEA. After removal of 7 bases from V and 1 base from J, the junction contained 2 bases not matched to a gene. CDR3 nucleotides: TGCAGCGCCGGACAGGGGAACACTGAAGCTTTCTTT. Encoded protein: CSAGQGNTEAFF.

In this sample, this clone turned up a few times. The V gene is TRBV2, the J gene TRBJ2-3; no clear D. From germline, CDR1 is SNHLY and CDR2 FYNNEI. This CDR3 contains 12 residues. Trimming removed 6 bases from V and 8 bases from J, with 12 bases in between. The CDR3 protein is CASRIAPGTQYF. CDR3 nucleotides: TGTGCCAGCAGGATCGCTCCGGGTACGCAGTATTTT.

This clone was counted only a few times. The chain carries TRBV7-9 and TRBJ2-4; TRBD2 might be the D (6 bases). Germline V gene lookup returns CDR1 SEHNR and CDR2 FQNEAQ (reference sequence). The CDR3 totals 15 residues. V shed 6 bases and J shed 8 bases, with 20 bases lying between them. This CDR3 reads CASSQTRGERYIQYF. The CDR3 DNA follows: TGTGCCAGCAGTCAGACTAGAGGGGAGAGGTACATTCAGTACTTC.